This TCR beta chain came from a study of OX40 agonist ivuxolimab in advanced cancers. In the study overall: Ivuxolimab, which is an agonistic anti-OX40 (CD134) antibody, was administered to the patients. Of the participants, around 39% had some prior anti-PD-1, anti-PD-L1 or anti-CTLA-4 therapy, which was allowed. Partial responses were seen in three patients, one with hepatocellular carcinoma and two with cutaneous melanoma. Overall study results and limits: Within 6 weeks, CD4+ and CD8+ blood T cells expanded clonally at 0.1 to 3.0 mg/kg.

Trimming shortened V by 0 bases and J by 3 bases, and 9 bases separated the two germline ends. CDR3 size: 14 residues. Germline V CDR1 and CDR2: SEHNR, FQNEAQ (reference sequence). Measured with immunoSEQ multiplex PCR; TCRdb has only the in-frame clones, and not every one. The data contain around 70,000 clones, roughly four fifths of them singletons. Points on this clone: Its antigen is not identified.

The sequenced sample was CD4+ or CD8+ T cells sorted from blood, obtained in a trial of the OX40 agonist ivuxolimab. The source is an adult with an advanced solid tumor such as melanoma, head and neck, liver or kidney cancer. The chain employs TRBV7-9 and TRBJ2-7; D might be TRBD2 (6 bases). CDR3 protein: CASSLAGTLYEQYF. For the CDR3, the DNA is TGTGCCAGCAGCTTAGCCGGGACTCTCTACGAGCAGTACTTC.